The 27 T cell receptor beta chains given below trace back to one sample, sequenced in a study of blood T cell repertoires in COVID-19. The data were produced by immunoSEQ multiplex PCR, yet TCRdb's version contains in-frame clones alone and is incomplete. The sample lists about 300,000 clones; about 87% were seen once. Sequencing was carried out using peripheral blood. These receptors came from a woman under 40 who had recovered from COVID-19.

CDR3 in DNA: TGTGCCAGCAGCTTAGCTGTGGGCAGGGCGTCCTACGAGCAGTACTTC. Translation gives CASSLAVGRASYEQYF. The gene calls are TRBV7-2 and TRBJ2-7; D perhaps matches TRBD1 (5 bases). V was shortened by 0 bases and J by 1 base, with 13 bases between the two germline ends. The CDR3 totals 16 residues. Germline V gene sequence: CDR1 SGHTA, CDR2 FQGNSA.

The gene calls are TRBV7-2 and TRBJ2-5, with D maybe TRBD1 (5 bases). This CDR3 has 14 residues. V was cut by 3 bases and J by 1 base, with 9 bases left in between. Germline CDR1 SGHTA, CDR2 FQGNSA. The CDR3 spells CASSFRQSQETQYF. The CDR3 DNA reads TGTGCCAGCAGCTTCAGACAGAGCCAAGAGACCCAGTACTTC.

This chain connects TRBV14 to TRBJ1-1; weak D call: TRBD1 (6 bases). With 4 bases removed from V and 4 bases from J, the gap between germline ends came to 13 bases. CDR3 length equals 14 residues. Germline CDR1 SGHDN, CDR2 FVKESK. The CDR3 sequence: CASSPLTGPTEAFF. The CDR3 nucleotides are TGTGCCAGCAGCCCATTGACAGGACCCACTGAAGCTTTCTTT.

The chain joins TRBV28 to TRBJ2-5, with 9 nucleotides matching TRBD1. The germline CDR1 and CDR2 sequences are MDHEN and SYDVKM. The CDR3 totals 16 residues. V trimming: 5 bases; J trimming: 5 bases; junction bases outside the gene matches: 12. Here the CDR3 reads CASSHPLGTGRETQYF. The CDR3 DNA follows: TGTGCCAGCAGTCACCCCCTAGGGACAGGGAGGGAGACCCAGTACTTC.

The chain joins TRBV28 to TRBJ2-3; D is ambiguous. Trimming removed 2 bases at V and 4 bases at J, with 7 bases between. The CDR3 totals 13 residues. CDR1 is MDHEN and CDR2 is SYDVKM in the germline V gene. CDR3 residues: CASSLPPSDTQYF. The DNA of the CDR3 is TGTGCCAGCAGTTTACCTCCCTCAGATACGCAGTATTTT.

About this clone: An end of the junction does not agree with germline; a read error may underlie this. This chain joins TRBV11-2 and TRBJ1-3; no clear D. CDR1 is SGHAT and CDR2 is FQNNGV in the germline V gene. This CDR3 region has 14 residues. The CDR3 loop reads CASSPAGAGSTIYF. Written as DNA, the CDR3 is TGTGCCAGCAGCCCGGCTGGCGCGGGAAGCACCATATATTTT.

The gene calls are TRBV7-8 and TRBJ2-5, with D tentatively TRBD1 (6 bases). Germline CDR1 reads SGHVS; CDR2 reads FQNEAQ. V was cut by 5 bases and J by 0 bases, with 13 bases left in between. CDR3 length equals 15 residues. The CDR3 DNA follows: TGTGCCAGCAGCACGGACAGACGAAACCAAGAGACCCAGTACTTC. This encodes CASSTDRRNQETQYF.

The CDR3 nucleotides read TGTGCCAGCAGCCCCACGATGACAGGCACAGATACGCAGTATTTT. This translates into CASSPTMTGTDTQYF. The genes are TRBV7-3 and TRBJ2-3; a possible D gene is TRBD1 (5 bases). This CDR3 region has 15 residues. CDR1 and CDR2 from the germline V gene are SGHTA and FQGTGA. The V end was cut by 5 bases, the J end by 1 base, with 13 bases between.

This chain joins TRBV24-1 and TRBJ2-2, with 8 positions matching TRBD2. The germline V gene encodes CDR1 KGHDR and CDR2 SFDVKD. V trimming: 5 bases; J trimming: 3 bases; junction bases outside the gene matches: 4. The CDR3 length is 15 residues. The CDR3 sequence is CATSAERGYTGELFF. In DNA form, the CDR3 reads TGTGCCACCAGTGCGGAGCGGGGGTACACCGGGGAGCTGTTTTTT.

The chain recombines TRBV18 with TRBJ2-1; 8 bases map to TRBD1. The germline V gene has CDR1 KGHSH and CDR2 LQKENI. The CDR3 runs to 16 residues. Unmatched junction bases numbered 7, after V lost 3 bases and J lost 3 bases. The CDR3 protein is CASSPKDRVDYNEQFF. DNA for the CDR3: TGTGCCAGCTCACCGAAGGACAGGGTCGACTACAATGAGCAGTTCTTC.

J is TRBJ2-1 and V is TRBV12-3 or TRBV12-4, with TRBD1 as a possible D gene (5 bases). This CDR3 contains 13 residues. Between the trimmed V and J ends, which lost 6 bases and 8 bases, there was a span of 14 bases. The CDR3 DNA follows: TGTGCCAGCAGGCAGCAGGGTGTGGATGAGCAGTTCTTC. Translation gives CASRQQGVDEQFF.

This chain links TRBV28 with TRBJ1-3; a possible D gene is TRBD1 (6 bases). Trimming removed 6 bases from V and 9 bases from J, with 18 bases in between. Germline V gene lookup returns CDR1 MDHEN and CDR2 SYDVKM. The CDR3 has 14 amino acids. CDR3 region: CASSIQGGEGTIYF. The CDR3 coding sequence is TGTGCCAGCAGCATACAGGGTGGCGAGGGCACCATATATTTT.

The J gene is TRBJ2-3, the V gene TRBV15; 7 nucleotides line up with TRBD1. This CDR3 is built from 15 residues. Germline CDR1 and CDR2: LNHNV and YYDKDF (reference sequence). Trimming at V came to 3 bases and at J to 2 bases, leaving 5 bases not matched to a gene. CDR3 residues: CATSRDRLTTDTQYF. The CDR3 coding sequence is TGTGCCACCAGCAGGGACAGGCTGACCACAGATACGCAGTATTTT. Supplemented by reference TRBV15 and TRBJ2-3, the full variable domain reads DAMVIQNPRYQVTQFGKPVTLSCSQTLNHNVMYWYQQKSSQAPKLLFHYYDKDFNNEADTPDNFQSRRPNTSFCFLDIRSPGLGDTAMYLCATSRDRLTTDTQYFGPGTRLTVL.

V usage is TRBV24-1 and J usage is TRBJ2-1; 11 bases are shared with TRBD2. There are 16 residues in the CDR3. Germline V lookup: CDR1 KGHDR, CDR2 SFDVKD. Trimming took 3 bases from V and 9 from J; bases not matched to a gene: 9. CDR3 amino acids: CATSDPLAGGLGEQFF. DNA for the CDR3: TGTGCCACCAGTGATCCGTTAGCGGGGGGGCTGGGTGAGCAGTTCTTC.

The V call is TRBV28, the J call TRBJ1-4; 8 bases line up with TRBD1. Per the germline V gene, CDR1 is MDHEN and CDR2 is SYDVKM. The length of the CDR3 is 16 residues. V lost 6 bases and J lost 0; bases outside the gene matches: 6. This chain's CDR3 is CASRGQGASTNEKLFF. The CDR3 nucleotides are TGTGCCAGCAGGGGGCAGGGGGCTTCAACTAATGAAAAACTGTTTTTT.

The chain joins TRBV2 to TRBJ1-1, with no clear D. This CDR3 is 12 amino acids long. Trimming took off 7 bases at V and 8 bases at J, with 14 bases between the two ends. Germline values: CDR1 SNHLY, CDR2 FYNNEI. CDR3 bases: TGTGCCAGCACTGGGCATGCCATCGAAGCTTTCTTT. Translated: CASTGHAIEAFF.

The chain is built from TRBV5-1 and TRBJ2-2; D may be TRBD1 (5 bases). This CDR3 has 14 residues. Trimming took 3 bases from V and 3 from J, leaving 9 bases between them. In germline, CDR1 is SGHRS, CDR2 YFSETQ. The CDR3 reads CASSSDRYTGELFF. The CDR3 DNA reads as TGCGCCAGCAGCTCCGACAGATACACCGGGGAGCTGTTTTTT.

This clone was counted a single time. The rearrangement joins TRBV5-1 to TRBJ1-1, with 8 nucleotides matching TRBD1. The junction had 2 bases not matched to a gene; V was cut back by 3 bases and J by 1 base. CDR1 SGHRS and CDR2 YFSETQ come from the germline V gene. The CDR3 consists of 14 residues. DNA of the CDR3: TGCGCCAGCAGCTGGGGACAGGCGAACACTGAAGCTTTCTTT. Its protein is CASSWGQANTEAFF.

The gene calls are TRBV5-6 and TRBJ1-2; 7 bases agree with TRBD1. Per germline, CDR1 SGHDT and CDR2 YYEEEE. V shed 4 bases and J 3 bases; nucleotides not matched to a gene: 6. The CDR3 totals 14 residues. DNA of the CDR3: TGTGCCAGCAGCGTGTACAGGGGCTACTATGGCTACACCTTC. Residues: CASSVYRGYYGYTF.

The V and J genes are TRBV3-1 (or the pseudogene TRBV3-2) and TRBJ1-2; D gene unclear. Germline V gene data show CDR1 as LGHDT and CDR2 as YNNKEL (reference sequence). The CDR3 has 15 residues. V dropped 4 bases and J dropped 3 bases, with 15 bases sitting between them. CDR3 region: CASSPPAGYDYGYTF. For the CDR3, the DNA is TGTGCCAGCAGCCCACCCGCGGGGTACGACTATGGCTACACCTTC.

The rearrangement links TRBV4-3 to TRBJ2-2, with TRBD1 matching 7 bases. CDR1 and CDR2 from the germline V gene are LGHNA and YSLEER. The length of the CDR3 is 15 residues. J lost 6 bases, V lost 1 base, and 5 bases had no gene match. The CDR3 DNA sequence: TGCGCCAGCAGCCAAGGGAACAGGGGTTCCGGGGAGCTGTTTTTT. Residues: CASSQGNRGSGELFF.

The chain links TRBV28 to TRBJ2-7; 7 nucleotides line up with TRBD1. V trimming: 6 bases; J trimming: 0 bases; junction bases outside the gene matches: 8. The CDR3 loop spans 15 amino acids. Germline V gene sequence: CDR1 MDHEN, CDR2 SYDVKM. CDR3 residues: CASRTGTALSYEQYF. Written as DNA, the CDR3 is TGTGCCAGCAGGACGGGGACAGCCCTCTCCTACGAGCAGTACTTC.

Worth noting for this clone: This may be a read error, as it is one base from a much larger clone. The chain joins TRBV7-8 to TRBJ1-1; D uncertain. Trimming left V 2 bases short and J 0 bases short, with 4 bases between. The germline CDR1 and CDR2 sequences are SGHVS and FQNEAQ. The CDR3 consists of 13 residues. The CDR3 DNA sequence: TGTGCCAGCAGCTTATACTTGAACACTGAAGCTTTCTTT. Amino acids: CASSLYLNTEAFF.

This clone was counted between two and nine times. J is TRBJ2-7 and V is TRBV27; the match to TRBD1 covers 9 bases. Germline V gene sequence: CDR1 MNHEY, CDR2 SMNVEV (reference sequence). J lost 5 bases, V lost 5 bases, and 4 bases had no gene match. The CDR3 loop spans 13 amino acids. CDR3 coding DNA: TGTGCCAGCAGTGCGGACAGGGGCCACGAGCAGTACTTC. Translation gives CASSADRGHEQYF.

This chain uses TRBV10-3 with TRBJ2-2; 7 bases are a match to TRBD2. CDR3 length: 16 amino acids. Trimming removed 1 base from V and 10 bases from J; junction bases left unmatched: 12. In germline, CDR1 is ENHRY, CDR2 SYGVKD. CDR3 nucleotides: TGTGCCATCAGTGAGTGGGGGGGGACGGCCGTAGAGGAGCTGTTTTTT. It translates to CAISEWGGTAVEELFF.

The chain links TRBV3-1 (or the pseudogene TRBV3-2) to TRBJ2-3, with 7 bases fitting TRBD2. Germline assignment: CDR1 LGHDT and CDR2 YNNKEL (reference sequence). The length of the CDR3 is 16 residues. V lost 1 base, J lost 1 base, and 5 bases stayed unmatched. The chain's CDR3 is CASSQVVGGGTDTQYF. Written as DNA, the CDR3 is TGTGCCAGCAGCCAAGTTGTTGGGGGGGGCACAGATACGCAGTATTTT.

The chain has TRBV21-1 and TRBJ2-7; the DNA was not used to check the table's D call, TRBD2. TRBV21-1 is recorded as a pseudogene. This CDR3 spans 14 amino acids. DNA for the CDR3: TGTGCCAGCAGATTCGATCCTACCCACTACGAGCAGTACTTC. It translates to CASRFDPTHYEQYF.